This T cell receptor beta chain is drawn from a study of OX40 agonist ivuxolimab in advanced cancers. Germline CDR1 and CDR2: SGHRS and YFSETQ. Trimming removed 0 bases at V and 1 base at J, with 7 bases between. The CDR3 is 15 amino acids. The assay was immunoSEQ multiplex PCR, and TCRdb's table has in-frame clones only and misses some. This table has about 100,000 clones, about 91% appearing once. Sequencing was performed on CD4+ or CD8+ T cells sorted from blood, taken in a trial of the OX40 agonist ivuxolimab. This chain uses TRBV5-1 with TRBJ2-2; D is unclear. The source is an adult with an advanced solid tumor such as melanoma, head and neck, liver or kidney cancer. The CDR3 spells CASSLVAKNTGELFF. In DNA form, the CDR3 reads TGCGCCAGCAGCTTGGTTGCTAAGAACACCGGGGAGCTGTTTTTT. The full variable domain, completed using reference TRBV5-1 and TRBJ2-2, is KAGVTQTPRYLIKTRGQQVTLSCSPISGHRSVSWYQQTPGQGLQFLFEYFSETQRNKGNFPGRFSGRQFSNSRSEMNVSTLELGDSALYLCASSLVAKNTGELFFGEGSRLTVL.